A selection of T cell receptor beta chains follows, all from one sample in a study of blood T cell repertoires in COVID-19. Assay used: immunoSEQ multiplex PCR; TCRdb lists only in-frame clones, some missing. The sample records under 100,000 clones, around four fifths being singletons. Sequencing was performed on peripheral blood. All receptors derive from a man older than 75 with active or convalescent COVID-19. Each CDR3 is given with its conserved first and last residue. Each record gives: CDR3 DNA, CDR3 protein, D gene, J gene, V gene, clone size. D genes are given only for firm matches. Part of the rows lack a size; the others show once, few, many or a class for expanded clones.

TGTGCCAGCAGCCGGGGACAGGGGAAAGGCTACACCTTC CASSRGQGKGYTF TRBD1 TRBJ1-2 TRBV6-5 .
TGTGCCAGCAGCTTAGACGGACAGGGCTATGGCTACACCTTC CASSLDGQGYGYTF TRBD1 TRBJ1-2 TRBV7-8 .
TGCGCCAGCAGCTTGTCGACACCGGTGGGCTATAATTCACCCCTCCACTTT CASSLSTPVGYNSPLHF . TRBJ1-6 TRBV5-1 few
TGTGCCAGCAGCTTATACAGGGGGAGGACCGGGGAGCTGTTTTTT CASSLYRGRTGELFF TRBD1 TRBJ2-2 TRBV7-2 .
TGTGCCAGCAGTTACTCGAAACAGGGTCAATCACCCCTCCACTTT CASSYSKQGQSPLHF . TRBJ1-6 TRBV6-5 .
TGTGCCAGTAGGCAGGGGGGAAGAAACACCATATATTTT CASRQGGRNTIYF TRBD1 TRBJ1-3 TRBV19 .
TGTGCCAGTAGTGGAGGGGGACAGCCCTCCCTTCGAGCCCAGCATTTT CASSGGGQPSLRAQHF TRBD1 TRBJ1-5 TRBV19 .
TGTGCCAGCAGCTTGGCGGAGGGGGGGAATCAGCCCCAGCATTTT CASSLAEGGNQPQHF . TRBJ1-5 TRBV5-5 .
TGTGCCAGCAGCGGTGGAGGGTTTAACTATAATTCACCCCTCCACTTT CASSGGGFNYNSPLHF . TRBJ1-6 TRBV5-6 .
TGCGCCAGCAGCCAGGGGACAGGGTCGACTGAAGCTTTCTTT CASSQGTGSTEAFF TRBD1 TRBJ1-1 TRBV10-1 few
TGTGCCAGCAGTACCCGGCGGGCAGGGGATGAGACCCAGTACTTC CASSTRRAGDETQYF . TRBJ2-5 TRBV27 once
TGTGCCAGCAGTGCCGGGACAGGGCTATCGGGTCGGGAAAAACTGTTTTTT CASSAGTGLSGREKLFF TRBD1 TRBJ1-4 TRBV6-1 .
TGTGCCAGTTGTCGGGGGGGCTCTGGAAACACCATATATTTT CASCRGGSGNTIYF . TRBJ1-3 TRBV19 .
TGTGCCAGCAGCACTCGGACAGGACCTTCACCCCTCCACTTT CASSTRTGPSPLHF TRBD1 TRBJ1-6 TRBV9 .
TGTGCCAGCTCACCGGCGGGCCCCGGCGGGAAGACGCAGTATTTT CASSPAGPGGKTQYF . TRBJ2-3 TRBV18 .
TGTGCCAGCAGTCCCATACGAGGGTACGGCTACACCTTC CASSPIRGYGYTF . TRBJ1-2 TRBV28 .
TGTGCCAGCAGTTACCAACTGCTGAGCACAGATACGCAGTATTTT CASSYQLLSTDTQYF . TRBJ2-3 TRBV6-2/TRBV6-3 .
TGCGCCAGCAGGGACAACAGGGCCCATGGCTACACCTTC CASRDNRAHGYTF . TRBJ1-2 TRBV10-2 .
TGTGCCAGCAGCCCAGCCGTCCGGGGAGACTATGGCTACACCTTC CASSPAVRGDYGYTF . TRBJ1-2 TRBV3-1/TRBV3-2 .
TGCAGCGTTGAGGTAGCGGGAGGGCAAGAGACCCAGTACTTC CSVEVAGGQETQYF TRBD2 TRBJ2-5 TRBV29-1 .
TGCGCCAGCAGCCCGGGGACAGCCACAGATACGCAGTATTTT CASSPGTATDTQYF TRBD1 TRBJ2-3 TRBV5-1 .
TGTGCCAGCAGTTTTCTCTCCTCCGGGCCTTCAAGGACAGGGTTTGGGAATGGCTACACCTTC CASSFLSSGPSRTGFGNGYTF TRBD1 TRBJ1-2 TRBV27 once
TGTGCCAGCAGCTCCCCCCTCGGGACTAGCGGGAGGTACAATGAGCAGTTCTTC CASSSPLGTSGRYNEQFF TRBD2 TRBJ2-1 TRBV7-2 .
TGTGCCAGCAGCTTAGTCGGAGGGGGCGGCAATCAGCCCCAGCATTTT CASSLVGGGGNQPQHF TRBD1 TRBJ1-5 TRBV7-2 few
TGTGCCAGCAGTTACACGACAGGACCCAATCAGCCCCAGCATTTT CASSYTTGPNQPQHF . TRBJ1-5 TRBV6-6 few
TGTGCCAGCAGCCACGTTGACATTGATGAGCAGTTCTTC CASSHVDIDEQFF . TRBJ2-1 TRBV3-1/TRBV3-2 .
TGCAGCGACAGCAACTCCTACAATGAGCAGTTCTTC CSDSNSYNEQFF . TRBJ2-1 TRBV29-1 .
TGTGCCAGTATCGGGCCGGGGGGCAATCAGCCCCAGCATTTT CASIGPGGNQPQHF . TRBJ1-5 TRBV19 once
TGTGCCAGCACCAGCGCCGGCGCGAACACTGAAGCTTTCTTT CASTSAGANTEAFF . TRBJ1-1 TRBV3-1/TRBV3-2 .
TGTGCCAGCAGTCCCCCGGTGAACACTGAAGCTTTCTTT CASSPPVNTEAFF . TRBJ1-1 TRBV28 once
TGTGCCAGCAGCCGGGGGAGGACCTCCAAGACTAGCGGGAGGGCCGGGGAGACCCAGTACTTC CASSRGRTSKTSGRAGETQYF TRBD2 TRBJ2-5 TRBV4-2 once
TGTGCCAGCAGCCAAGGACTAGCGACAGATACGCAGTATTTT CASSQGLATDTQYF TRBD2 TRBJ2-3 TRBV14 .
TGTGCCAGCAGCCTATACAGGGGGCAAAACACCGGGGAGCTGTTTTTT CASSLYRGQNTGELFF TRBD1 TRBJ2-2 TRBV7-8 .
TGCGCCAGCAGCTTGGGGACAGGGTGGTATGAAAAACTGTTTTTT CASSLGTGWYEKLFF TRBD1 TRBJ1-4 TRBV5-1 .
TGCGCCAGCAGCCCCCCGGCGACAGGGGCCGGAAACACCATATATTTT CASSPPATGAGNTIYF TRBD1 TRBJ1-3 TRBV5-1 .
TGTGCCAGCAGCCTAGGGGGCTCGGGTCAGCCCCAGCATTTT CASSLGGSGQPQHF TRBD1 TRBJ1-5 TRBV7-9 .
TGTGCCAGCAGCCGGGACAGTGATAATTCACCCCTCCACTTT CASSRDSDNSPLHF TRBD1 TRBJ1-6 TRBV3-1/TRBV3-2 once
TGTGCCAGCATGGACAGGCACAATCAGCCCCAGCATTTT CASMDRHNQPQHF TRBD1 TRBJ1-5 TRBV6-5 .
TGCAGCGTTGAGTTACTAGCGGGACTCGGGGAGCTGTTTTTT CSVELLAGLGELFF TRBD2 TRBJ2-2 TRBV29-1 .
TGTGCCAGTAGTACCTTTAGTCAGGGATTGGATGAAAAACTGTTTTTT CASSTFSQGLDEKLFF . TRBJ1-4 TRBV19 .
TGTGCCAGCCTTCGACAGGGGACAACTAATGAAAAACTGTTTTTT CASLRQGTTNEKLFF TRBD1 TRBJ1-4 TRBV6-6 .
TGTGCCAGCAGCTTCGAGCATAGCAATCAGCCCCAGCATTTT CASSFEHSNQPQHF . TRBJ1-5 TRBV5-5 many
TGTGCCAGCAGACTAAACTACAATGAGCAGTTCTTC CASRLNYNEQFF . TRBJ2-1 TRBV28 .
TGCGCCAGCAGTGCGGGGGTGAACACTGAAGCTTTCTTT CASSAGVNTEAFF . TRBJ1-1 TRBV10-1 .
TGTGCCTGGAACCGTGCGCTAGCGGGAATAATAGAGACCCAGTACTTC CAWNRALAGIIETQYF TRBD2 TRBJ2-5 TRBV30 .